This entry lists 8 T cell receptor beta chains sequenced from one sample in a study of blood T cell repertoires in COVID-19. Profiling relied on immunoSEQ multiplex PCR, and the TCRdb table lists in-frame clones only, not all of them. The data contain roughly 150,000 clones, 65% to 85% of them seen just once; the ten biggest clones take up over 7%. What was sequenced was peripheral blood. The source is a human donor in a cohort sampled during active COVID-19.

The V and J genes are TRBV11-2 and TRBJ2-2; TRBD2 agrees at 7 bases. Germline lookup yields CDR1 SGHAT and CDR2 FQNNGV. V was clipped by 8 bases and J by 6 bases; unmatched bases: 6. CDR3 length: 13 residues. The CDR3 DNA sequence: TGTGCCAGCGGAGGGCTAGCGGCCGGGGAGCTGTTTTTT. Translated: CASGGLAAGELFF.

This clone was observed a single time. The chain has TRBV5-6 and TRBJ2-1; D might be TRBD2 (5 bases). This CDR3 region has 15 residues. Germline loops: CDR1 SGHDT, CDR2 YYEEEE. V lost 2 bases and J 0 bases, leaving 9 bases between the germline ends. In nucleotides, the CDR3 is TGTGCCAGCAGCTTTGGGGAGAGCTCCTACAATGAGCAGTTCTTC. Its protein product is CASSFGESSYNEQFF.

The V call is TRBV27, the J call TRBJ1-6, with D unclear. CDR3 length: 16 residues. The ends were cut back, 0 bases at V and 0 bases at J, with 6 bases in the middle. Germline-derived CDR1 and CDR2 are MNHEY and SMNVEV (reference sequence). The CDR3 spells CASSLSVSSYNSPLHF. DNA of the CDR3: TGTGCCAGCAGTTTATCGGTCAGCTCCTATAATTCACCCCTCCACTTT.

This clone was observed a handful of times. The chain is built from TRBV6-5 and TRBJ1-5; possible D gene TRBD1, 6 bases. Trimming stripped 0 bases from V and 4 bases from J, with 10 bases between. The germline V gene encodes CDR1 MNHEY and CDR2 SVGAGI. The CDR3 spans 15 residues. CDR3 bases: TGTGCCAGCAGTTACTCACCAGGGACAAATCAGCCCCAGCATTTT. Protein sequence: CASSYSPGTNQPQHF.

CDR3 loop: CATSRDSETQYF. In DNA form, the CDR3 reads TGTGCCACCAGCAGAGATTCGGAGACCCAGTACTTC. V and J are TRBV15 and TRBJ2-5; no firm D call. The CDR3 covers 12 residues. The V and J ends lost 0 bases and 5 bases respectively, with 4 bases between them. The V gene's germline CDR1 is LNHNV and CDR2 YYDKDF (reference sequence).

The V and J genes are TRBV5-6 and TRBJ2-7, with a tentative D call TRBD2 (6 bases). The V and J ends lost 3 bases and 4 bases respectively, with 20 bases between them. The germline CDR1 and CDR2 sequences are SGHDT and YYEEEE. CDR3 length: 16 amino acids. The CDR3 here is CASSSLAPEGMYEQYF. CDR3 sequence (DNA): TGTGCCAGCAGCTCCCTAGCCCCGGAGGGTATGTACGAGCAGTACTTC.

The chain carries TRBV10-1 and TRBJ1-5, with D perhaps TRBD1 (5 bases). V lost 0 bases and J lost 6, with 6 bases in between. The V gene's germline CDR1 is WNHNN and CDR2 SYGVQD (reference sequence). This CDR3 spans 13 amino acids. The CDR3 DNA follows: TGCGCCAGCAGTGAGTCGGGGGGTCAGCCCCAGCATTTT. It is translated as CASSESGGQPQHF.

This rearrangement joins TRBV28 to TRBJ2-3; D perhaps matches TRBD2 (5 bases). The CDR3 is made up of 13 amino acids. The V and J ends lost 11 bases and 3 bases respectively, with 15 bases between them. Germline CDR1 reads MDHEN; CDR2 reads SYDVKM. Here the CDR3 reads CAGAEDLTDTQYF. The CDR3 region has the DNA TGTGCCGGAGCGGAGGACCTAACAGATACGCAGTATTTT.